The 23 T cell receptor beta chains in this list originate from one sample, sequenced in a study of T cell repertoires in cytomegalovirus infection. One entry per CDR3 protein results from TCRdb running MiXCR on the reads. The table has roughly 69,000 distinct CDR3 sequences, around 20% seen once. Their recognized antigens are unknown. Sample: CD8+ T cells from cultured PBMCs, taken from culture after CMV antigen stimulation. The origin of the receptors is a human donor in good health (CMV status not recorded). Some clones in this sample may be carry-over from other donors' samples.

The genes are TRBV9 and TRBJ1-5; no definite D call. CDR1 and CDR2 (germline): SGDLS, YYNGEE. This CDR3 has 13 amino acids. V shed 4 bases and J shed 0 bases, with 5 bases lying between them. The CDR3 bases are TGTGCCAGCAGCAGTGATAGCAATCAGCCCCAGCATTTT. As protein: CASSSDSNQPQHF.

This clonotype was found a few times. The chain uses TRBV4-1 and TRBJ1-1; 7 bases are a match to TRBD1. Trimming at V came to 1 base and at J to 2 bases, leaving 4 bases not matched to a gene. Looked up from germline, CDR1 is MGHRA and CDR2 is YSYEKL. The CDR3 runs to 15 residues. The CDR3 loop reads CASSQAGTANTEAFF. CDR3 DNA sequence: TGCGCCAGCAGCCAAGCTGGGACAGCTAACACTGAAGCTTTCTTT.

This clonotype was counted only a few times. V gene TRBV15 combines with J gene TRBJ2-7; 7 nucleotides agree with TRBD1. The CDR3 runs to 14 residues. Germline V gene data show CDR1 as LNHNV and CDR2 as YYDKDF (reference sequence). The J segment lost 3 bases and the V segment lost 5 bases, leaving 7 bases of the junction unmatched. CDR3 sequence reads: CATSEDRDLYEQYF. CDR3 DNA sequence: TGTGCCACCAGCGAAGACAGGGACCTCTACGAGCAGTACTTC.

The chain recombines TRBV7-8 with TRBJ1-4; D is uncertain. The ends were cut back, 5 bases at V and 8 bases at J, with 3 bases in the middle. CDR1 is SGHVS and CDR2 is FQNEAQ in the germline V gene. The CDR3 sequence is 10 residues long. The CDR3 loop reads CASSGEKLFF. CDR3 nucleotides: TGTGCCAGCAGCGGAGAAAAACTGTTTTTT.

This clonotype came up a few times. V and J are TRBV29-1 and TRBJ1-3; no definite D call. In germline, CDR1 is SQVTM, CDR2 ANQGSEA. V was pared by 4 bases and J by 0 bases, with 7 bases between. The CDR3 loop spans 13 amino acids. CDR3 amino acids: CSVVPVSGNTIYF. In DNA, the CDR3 is TGCAGCGTTGTTCCCGTCTCTGGAAACACCATATATTTT.

V and J are TRBV12-3 or TRBV12-4 and TRBJ2-1; 9 bases map to TRBD2. Losses at the gene ends were 6 bases for V and 7 bases for J; bases not matched to a gene: 13. The CDR3 loop spans 16 amino acids. For the CDR3, the DNA is TGTGCCAGCAGCCTCCCCTCGGCGGGGGGGGTAAATGAGCAGTTCTTC. It encodes CASSLPSAGGVNEQFF.

Concerning this clonotype itself: Its ends do not fully match the called genes, so a read error is possible. The CDR3 nucleotides are TGCGCCAGCAGTCCCGAGGGCACGTATCCTAACACTGAAGCTTTCTTT. Its protein is CASSPEGTYPNTEAFF. This chain links TRBV11-2 with TRBJ1-1; D gene uncertain. CDR3 length equals 16 residues. Germline V gene sequence: CDR1 SGHAT, CDR2 FQNNGV.

This clonotype appeared a few times. This chain links TRBV12-3 or TRBV12-4 with TRBJ1-2, with D unresolved. Trimming shortened V by 6 bases and J by 8 bases, and 16 bases separated the two germline ends. The CDR3 length is 13 residues. The DNA of the CDR3 is TGTGCCAGCAGACAAACGGACCGGTTAGGCTACACCTTC. Amino acids: CASRQTDRLGYTF.

Ten or more counts support this clonotype. The J gene is TRBJ2-7, the V gene TRBV3-1; 7 bases match TRBD1. The trim removed 0 bases at V and 3 bases at J, leaving 5 bases unmatched. Germline loops: CDR1 LGHDT, CDR2 YNNKEL (reference sequence). The length of the CDR3 is 15 residues. CDR3 in amino acids: CASSQDLGTVYEQYF. DNA of the CDR3: TGTGCCAGCAGCCAAGATTTGGGGACAGTCTACGAGCAGTACTTC.

The chain is built from TRBV7-9 and TRBJ2-1, with 8 bases that match TRBD2. The CDR3 consists of 15 residues. Germline V gene lookup returns CDR1 SEHNR and CDR2 FQNEAQ (reference sequence). The trim removed 5 bases at V and 4 bases at J, leaving 7 bases unmatched. The CDR3 is CASSPGLESYNEQFF. CDR3 sequence (DNA): TGTGCCAGCAGCCCGGGACTAGAATCTTACAATGAGCAGTTCTTC.

J is TRBJ2-3 and V is TRBV6-2 or TRBV6-3; 9 bases match TRBD2. This CDR3 region has 17 residues. Trimming removed 2 bases from V and 4 bases from J; junction bases left unmatched: 10. Germline V gives CDR1 MNHEY, CDR2 SVGEGT. The DNA for the CDR3 is TGTGCCAGCAGTTACGGCGGGGGGGGACTTCAACCAGATACGCAGTATTTT. This encodes CASSYGGGGLQPDTQYF.

This clonotype was counted only a few times. This rearrangement joins TRBV7-2 to TRBJ1-2; 7 nucleotides agree with TRBD1. Per germline, CDR1 SGHTA and CDR2 FQGNSA. J gave up 8 bases and V 0 bases, and 12 bases lay outside the gene matches. The CDR3 has 16 amino acids. CDR3 amino acids: CASSLARAGGWQGYTF. In nucleotides, the CDR3 is TGTGCCAGCAGCTTAGCGCGGGCAGGGGGATGGCAAGGCTACACCTTC.

This chain's CDR3 is CASSIASRTEAFF. The DNA for the CDR3 is TGTGCCAGTAGTATAGCTTCCCGCACTGAAGCTTTCTTT. The chain carries TRBV19 and TRBJ1-1; D is ambiguous. Looked up from germline, CDR1 is LNHDA and CDR2 is SQIVND (reference sequence). Trimming left V 1 base short and J 4 bases short, with 7 bases between. CDR3 length equals 13 residues.

This clonotype turned up a few times. The chain is built from TRBV7-8 and TRBJ1-5; D is perhaps TRBD1 (5 bases). Germline V CDR1 and CDR2: SGHVS, FQNEAQ. The ends were cut back, 1 base at V and 6 bases at J, with 13 bases in the middle. The CDR3 spans 15 residues. The CDR3 DNA reads TGTGCCAGCAGCTTAGGATTAGTAGGGGTTCAGCCCCAGCATTTT. It is translated as CASSLGLVGVQPQHF.

The chain carries TRBV7-2 and TRBJ2-4, with a tentative D call TRBD1 (6 bases). The V end was cut by 2 bases, the J end by 0 bases, with 11 bases between. The CDR3 consists of 16 residues. CDR1 and CDR2 from the germline V gene are SGHTA and FQGNSA. The CDR3 DNA sequence: TGTGCCAGCAGCTTAAACTGGGGGCTAGCCAAAAACATTCAGTACTTC. Protein: CASSLNWGLAKNIQYF.

The sample holds a few counts of this clonotype. The chain combines TRBV3-1 with TRBJ1-1; TRBD1 is a possible D gene (5 bases). The germline V and J ends were trimmed by 5 bases and 0 bases, with 13 bases remaining between them. This CDR3 comprises 15 residues. CDR1 is LGHDT, CDR2 YNNKEL, per germline (reference sequence). CDR3 in DNA: TGTGCCAGCAGCGCCGAGTGGGGCATGAACACTGAAGCTTTCTTT. Protein: CASSAEWGMNTEAFF.

This clonotype was seen many times. The chain employs TRBV12-3 or TRBV12-4 and TRBJ1-1; 9 nucleotides align to TRBD1. The V segment lost 5 bases and the J segment 1 base; nucleotides outside the gene matches: 5. The CDR3 has 15 residues. The chain's CDR3 is CASSTLQGANTEAFF. DNA for the CDR3: TGTGCCAGCAGTACCCTACAGGGGGCGAACACTGAAGCTTTCTTT.

The chain uses TRBV7-2 and TRBJ1-5; D is unresolved. Germline V gene data show CDR1 as SGHTA and CDR2 as FQGNSA. Between the trimmed V and J ends, which lost 7 bases and 1 base, there was a span of 14 bases. This CDR3 comprises 15 residues. The CDR3 DNA is TGTGCCAGCACCTCAATAGGAGGCAGCAATCAGCCCCAGCATTTT. Amino acids: CASTSIGGSNQPQHF.

The rearrangement joins TRBV19 to TRBJ2-1; possible D gene TRBD1, 6 bases. The CDR3 runs to 11 residues. V lost 8 bases and J 4 bases, leaving 6 bases between the germline ends. Germline V lookup: CDR1 LNHDA, CDR2 SQIVND (reference sequence). CDR3 loop: CASQGYNEQFF. The CDR3 bases are TGTGCCAGTCAGGGGTACAATGAGCAGTTCTTC.

This clonotype was counted only a few times. V usage is TRBV10-3 and J usage is TRBJ1-2, with D unresolved. Looked up from germline, CDR1 is ENHRY and CDR2 is SYGVKD. Trimming left V 0 bases short and J 3 bases short, with 11 bases between. This CDR3 spans 15 amino acids. CDR3 DNA sequence: TGTGCCATCAGTGAGTCACCGGGCGAGGACTATGGCTACACCTTC. It encodes CAISESPGEDYGYTF.

The V call is TRBV20-1, the J call TRBJ2-7; D not resolved. The V gene's germline CDR1 is DFQATT and CDR2 SNEGSKA (reference sequence). V was clipped by 6 bases and J by 2 bases, with 2 bases between them. The CDR3 loop spans 9 amino acids. CDR3 DNA sequence: TGCAGTGCAACCTACGAGCAGTACTTC. It encodes CSATYEQYF.

The chain is built from TRBV7-2 and TRBJ2-5; D is unresolved. Germline CDR1 SGHTA, CDR2 FQGNSA. The CDR3 has 14 residues. V was trimmed by 7 bases and J by 8 bases, leaving 20 bases between them. This CDR3 is CASISLDGEITQYF. The DNA of the CDR3 is TGTGCCAGCATCAGCTTGGATGGCGAGATCACCCAGTACTTC.

This chain uses TRBV7-8 with TRBJ1-5; unclear D gene. The germline V gene has CDR1 SGHVS and CDR2 FQNEAQ. Trimming cost V 0 bases and J 2 bases, with 14 bases left between them. There are 17 residues in the CDR3. The CDR3 protein is CASSLATALGGNQPQHF. Here the CDR3 DNA reads TGTGCCAGCAGCTTAGCTACGGCACTCGGAGGCAATCAGCCCCAGCATTTT.